The rows below give T cell receptor beta chains drawn from one sample of a study of Graves' ophthalmopathy and Graves' hyperthyroidism. TCRdb itself ran the multiplex PCR reads through MiXCR, one entry per CDR3 protein. The sample shows 580,000 or so distinct CDR3 sequences, under 45% of them seen only once. Sequenced sample: peripheral blood or thyroid tissue (not recorded which). The receptors were gathered from an adult man with Graves' hyperthyroidism. The CDR3 runs from the conserved cysteine through the conserved F or W. D genes are given only for firm matches. Size values are once, few and many counts, or a class for expanded clones, and some rows have none.

D | J | V | size | CDR3 | DNA
. | TRBJ2-6 | TRBV7-2 | . | CASSFQSGDNVLTF | TGTGCCAGCAGCTTCCAGTCGGGGGACAACGTCCTGACTTTC
. | TRBJ2-2 | TRBV7-3 | . | CASSPTGGGGELFF | TGTGCCAGCAGCCCCACAGGGGGGGGCGGGGAGCTGTTTTTT
TRBD1 | TRBJ2-5 | TRBV20-1 | . | CSAREGDRQLF | TGCAGTGCTAGAGAGGGGGACAGGCAGTTATTC
. | TRBJ2-7 | TRBV20-1 | . | CSARAGTRSSYEQYF | TGCAGTGCTAGAGCCGGGACAAGGAGCTCCTACGAGCAGTACTTC
. | TRBJ1-2 | TRBV7-9 | many | CASSLAFGERGARGYTF | TGTGCCAGCAGCTTAGCCTTTGGGGAGAGAGGGGCGCGAGGCTACACCTTC
. | TRBJ2-7 | TRBV19 | . | CASSMVRNTGEQYF | TGTGCCAGTAGTATGGTCAGGAACACCGGGGAGCAGTACTTC
. | TRBJ2-7 | TRBV9 | many | CASSVDPGLTYEQYF | TGTGCCAGCAGCGTAGACCCCGGCTTGACCTACGAGCAGTACTTC
TRBD2 | TRBJ2-1 | TRBV29-1 | . | CSVGGLAGALEQFF | TGCAGCGTTGGGGGACTAGCGGGGGCCCTTGAGCAGTTCTTC
. | TRBJ1-2 | TRBV2 | many | CASSYTQGALNGYTF | TGTGCCAGCAGCTATACACAGGGAGCTCTTAATGGCTACACCTTC
. | TRBJ1-2 | TRBV12-3/TRBV12-4 | . | CASSFATQGHYGYTF | TGTGCCAGCAGTTTTGCGACTCAGGGGCACTATGGCTACACCTTC
TRBD1 | TRBJ1-1 | TRBV12-3/TRBV12-4 | . | CASSLISGGATEAFF | TGTGCCAGCAGTTTAATATCAGGGGGCGCGACTGAAGCTTTCTTT
. | TRBJ1-1 | TRBV6-1 | many | CASKKGIANTEAFF | TGTGCCAGCAAGAAGGGGATAGCGAACACTGAAGCTTTCTTT
TRBD1 | TRBJ1-6 | TRBV10-3 | . | CAITADRARRMYNSPLHF | TGTGCCATCACCGCGGACAGGGCCCGTCGGATGTATAATTCACCCCTCCACTTT
TRBD2 | TRBJ2-7 | TRBV5-4 | . | CASSFSGRASEQYF | TGTGCCAGCAGCTTTAGCGGGAGGGCCTCCGAGCAGTACTTC
TRBD1 | TRBJ1-2 | TRBV24-1 | . | CATSDSDRAVDGYTF | TGTGCCACCAGTGATTCCGACAGGGCGGTCGATGGCTACACCTTC
. | TRBJ1-2 | TRBV4-1 | . | CASSPRRQANYGYTF | TGCGCCAGCAGCCCAAGACGGCAGGCTAACTATGGCTACACCTTC
TRBD1 | TRBJ1-5 | TRBV4-2 | many | CASSQPDRGSQPQHF | TGTGCCAGCAGCCAACCCGACAGGGGGTCCCAGCCCCAGCATTTT
. | TRBJ2-7 | TRBV10-3 | . | CAISEGGRGGPTYEQYF | TGTGCCATCAGTGAGGGGGGCCGGGGCGGACCGACCTACGAGCAGTACTTC
TRBD2 | TRBJ2-3 | TRBV10-3 | . | CAISANSGGTDTQYF | TGTGCCATCAGTGCAAATAGCGGGGGTACAGATACGCAGTATTTT
TRBD2 | TRBJ2-2 | TRBV5-8 | . | CTSSPLSPGGTTSGGELFF | TGTACCAGCAGCCCCCTCAGCCCCGGGGGGACTACGAGTGGCGGGGAGCTGTTTTTT
TRBD1 | TRBJ1-1 | TRBV7-2 | . | CASSDWTGVSPEAFF | TGTGCCAGCAGTGACTGGACAGGGGTCAGCCCTGAAGCTTTCTTT
. | TRBJ1-6 | TRBV19 | many | CASKRTNSPLHF | TGTGCCAGTAAACGGACCAATTCACCCCTCCACTTT
. | TRBJ2-5 | TRBV2 | many | CASRLAQGTQYF | TGTGCCAGCAGACTAGCACAGGGGACCCAGTACTTC
. | TRBJ1-5 | TRBV7-9 | . | CASSGWSSNQPQHF | TGTGCCAGCAGTGGTTGGAGTAGCAATCAGCCCCAGCATTTT
TRBD1 | TRBJ1-2 | TRBV2 | many | CASSPPLSGTERSRGYTF | TGTGCCAGCTCACCACCGTTGTCCGGGACAGAAAGATCGCGAGGCTACACCTTC
TRBD1 | TRBJ1-1 | TRBV5-1 | many | CASSWGDRETEAFF | TGCGCCAGCAGCTGGGGGGACAGGGAAACTGAAGCTTTCTTT
. | TRBJ2-5 | TRBV20-1 | . | CSARGSWAGETQYF | TGCAGTGCTAGAGGTTCTTGGGCAGGGGAGACCCAGTACTTC
. | TRBJ2-6 | TRBV27 | . | CASSLLHLSGANVPTF | TGTGCCAGCAGTTTATTACACCTCTCTGGGGCCAACGTCCCGACTTTC
TRBD1 | TRBJ1-4 | TRBV29-1 | . | CRRIGQGANEKLFF | TGCAGGCGAATTGGACAGGGGGCTAATGAAAAACTGTTTTTT
TRBD2 | TRBJ2-7 | TRBV5-5 | many | CASSSRLADEQYF | TGTGCCAGCAGCTCCAGACTAGCGGACGAGCAGTACTTC
. | TRBJ2-5 | TRBV5-1 | few | CASSLAQGRETQYF | TGCGCCAGCAGCTTGGCCCAGGGTAGGGAGACCCAGTACTTC
TRBD1 | TRBJ2-5 | TRBV6-5 | . | CASSLTGDQPQYF | TGTGCCAGCAGCCTCACAGGGGACCAGCCCCAGTACTTC
. | TRBJ2-6 | TRBV10-3 | many | CATGGGDSLSGANVLTF | TGTGCCACCGGAGGAGGGGACTCCCTTTCTGGGGCCAACGTCCTGACTTTC
TRBD1 | TRBJ1-1 | TRBV7-9 | many | CASSPVTGAATEAFF | TGTGCCAGCAGCCCTGTCACAGGGGCGGCGACTGAAGCTTTCTTT
. | TRBJ2-7 | TRBV11-3 | many | CASSLDGSGEQYF | TGTGCCAGCAGCTTAGATGGTAGTGGCGAGCAGTACTTC
. | TRBJ2-7 | TRBV19 | many | CASSPDFAYEQYF | TGTGCCAGTAGCCCAGACTTCGCCTACGAGCAGTACTTC
. | TRBJ2-3 | TRBV11-2 | . | CASSLDRGHTQYF | TGTGCCAGCAGCTTAGATCGCGGGCATACGCAGTATTTT
. | TRBJ1-1 | TRBV12-3/TRBV12-4 | many | CASSITGNTEAFF | TGTGCCAGCAGTATTACAGGGAACACTGAAGCTTTCTTT
TRBD2 | TRBJ2-3 | TRBV10-3 | . | CAISDWTSGGDTDAQYF | TGTGCCATCAGCGATTGGACTAGCGGGGGAGACACAGATGCGCAGTATTTT
TRBD1 | TRBJ2-5 | TRBV5-1 | many | CASSPHRQGQETQYF | TGCGCCAGCAGCCCACACCGACAGGGGCAAGAGACCCAGTACTTC
. | TRBJ2-7 | TRBV29-1 | many | CSVEDGLGVEQYF | TGCAGCGTTGAAGACGGGCTAGGAGTCGAGCAGTACTTC
TRBD1 | TRBJ1-2 | TRBV7-2 | . | CASSLKTGAAGHTF | TGTGCCAGCAGCTTGAAAACAGGGGCTGCTGGCCACACCTTC
TRBD2 | TRBJ2-5 | TRBV24-1 | . | CATSDLSGSRETQYF | TGTGCCACCAGTGATTTGAGCGGGAGCAGGGAGACCCAGTACTTC
. | TRBJ2-7 | TRBV30 | . | CAWSVAVSTYEQYF | TGTGCCTGGAGTGTAGCGGTCAGTACCTACGAGCAGTACTTC
. | TRBJ1-1 | TRBV7-9 | . | CASSLDRWATEAFF | TGTGCCAGCAGCTTGGATCGGTGGGCCACTGAAGCTTTCTTT
. | TRBJ1-5 | TRBV20-1 | . | CSARSKTDYSNQPQHF | TGCAGTGCTAGGAGTAAAACAGACTATAGCAATCAGCCCCAGCATTTT
TRBD2 | TRBJ2-7 | TRBV10-3 | . | CASSYSRGLAGENEQYF | TGTGCCAGCAGTTACTCGCGGGGACTAGCGGGAGAAAACGAGCAGTACTTC
TRBD1 | TRBJ2-6 | TRBV11-3 | . | CASSLEGTGVSGANVLNF | TGTGCCAGCAGCTTAGAAGGGACAGGGGTGTCCGGGGCCAACGTCCTGAATTTC
. | TRBJ2-3 | TRBV7-8 | . | CASSSQITDTQYF | TGTGCCAGCAGCTCTCAAATCACAGATACGCAGTATTTT
. | TRBJ1-2 | TRBV4-1 | few | CASSQGQSFNYGYTF | TGCGCCAGCAGCCAAGGACAGAGCTTTAACTATGGCTACACCTTC
TRBD1 | TRBJ1-1 | TRBV20-1 | many | CSADDRVAMNTEAFF | TGCAGTGCGGATGACAGGGTGGCAATGAACACTGAAGCTTTCTTT
TRBD2 | TRBJ2-7 | TRBV7-8 | many | CASSKGTSGYYEQYF | TGTGCCAGCAGCAAAGGGACTAGCGGGTACTACGAGCAGTACTTC
. | TRBJ1-2 | TRBV12-3/TRBV12-4 | . | CASSSHFF | TGTGCCAGCAGTTCCCACTTCTTC
. | TRBJ1-1 | TRBV7-2 | many | CASSLLQNGEAFF | TGTGCCAGCAGCTTATTGCAGAACGGTGAAGCTTTCTTT